This T cell receptor beta chain was sequenced in a study of early stage breast cancer tumors. Study-level results: Tumors had approximately 2.7-fold higher T cell density and higher clonality than adjacent normal breast tissue.

Here immunoSEQ multiplex PCR was the method, and the copy in TCRdb shows in-frame clones only, minus some. The sample holds some 36,000 clones, roughly 70% seen once. The CDR3 consists of 15 residues. The germline V and J ends were trimmed by 2 bases and 0 bases, with 11 bases remaining between them. Germline lookup yields CDR1 MGHRA and CDR2 YSYEKL. This clone was seen a handful of times. No antigen is known for it. The sequenced sample consisted of blood. The J gene is TRBJ2-7, the V gene TRBV4-1; possible D gene TRBD2, 6 bases. This receptor was identified in a person in their sixties or seventies with breast cancer. In DNA form, the CDR3 reads TGCGCCAGCAGCCAACTCCGGGGGAGCTCCTACGAGCAGTACTTC. This encodes CASSQLRGSSYEQYF.